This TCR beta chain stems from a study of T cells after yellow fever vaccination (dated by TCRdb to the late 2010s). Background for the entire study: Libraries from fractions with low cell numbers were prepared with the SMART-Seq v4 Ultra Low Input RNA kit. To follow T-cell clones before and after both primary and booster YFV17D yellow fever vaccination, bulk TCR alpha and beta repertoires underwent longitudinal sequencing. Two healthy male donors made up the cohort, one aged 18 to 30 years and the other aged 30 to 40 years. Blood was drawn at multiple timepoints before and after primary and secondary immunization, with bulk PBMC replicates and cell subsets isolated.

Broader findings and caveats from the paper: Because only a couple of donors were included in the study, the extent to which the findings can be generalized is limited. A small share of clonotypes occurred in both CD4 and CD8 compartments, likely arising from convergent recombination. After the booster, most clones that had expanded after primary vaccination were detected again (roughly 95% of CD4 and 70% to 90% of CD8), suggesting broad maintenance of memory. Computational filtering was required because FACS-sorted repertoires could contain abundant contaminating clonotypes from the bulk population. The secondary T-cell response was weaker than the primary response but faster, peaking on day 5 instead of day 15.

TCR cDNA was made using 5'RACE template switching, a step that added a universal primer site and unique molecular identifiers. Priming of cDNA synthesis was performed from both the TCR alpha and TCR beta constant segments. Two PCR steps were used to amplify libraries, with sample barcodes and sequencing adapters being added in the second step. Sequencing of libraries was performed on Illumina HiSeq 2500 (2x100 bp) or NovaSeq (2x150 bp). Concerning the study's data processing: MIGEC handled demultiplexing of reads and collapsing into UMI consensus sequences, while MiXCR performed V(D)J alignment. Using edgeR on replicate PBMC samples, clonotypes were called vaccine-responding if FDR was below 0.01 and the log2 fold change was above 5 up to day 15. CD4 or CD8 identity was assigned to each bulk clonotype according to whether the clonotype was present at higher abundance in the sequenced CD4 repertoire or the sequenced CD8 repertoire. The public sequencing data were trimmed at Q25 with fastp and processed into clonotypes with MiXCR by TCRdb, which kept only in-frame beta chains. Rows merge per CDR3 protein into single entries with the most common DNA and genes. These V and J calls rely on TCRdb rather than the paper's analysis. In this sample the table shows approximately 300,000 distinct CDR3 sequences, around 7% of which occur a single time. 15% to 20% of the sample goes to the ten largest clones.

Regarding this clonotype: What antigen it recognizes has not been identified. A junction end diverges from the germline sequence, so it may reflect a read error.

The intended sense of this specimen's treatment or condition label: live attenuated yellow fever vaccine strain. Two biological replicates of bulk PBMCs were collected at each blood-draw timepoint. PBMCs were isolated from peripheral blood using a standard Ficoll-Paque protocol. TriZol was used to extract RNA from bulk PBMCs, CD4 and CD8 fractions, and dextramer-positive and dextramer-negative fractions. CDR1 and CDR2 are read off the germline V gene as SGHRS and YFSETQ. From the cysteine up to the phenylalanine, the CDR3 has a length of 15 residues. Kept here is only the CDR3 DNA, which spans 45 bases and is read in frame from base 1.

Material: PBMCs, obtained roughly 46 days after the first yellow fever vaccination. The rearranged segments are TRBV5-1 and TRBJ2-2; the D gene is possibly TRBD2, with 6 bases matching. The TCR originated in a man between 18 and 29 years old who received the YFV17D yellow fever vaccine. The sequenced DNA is TGCGCCAGCAGGTTGGGACTTTCGAACACCGGGGAGCTGTTTTTT. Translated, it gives CASRLGLSNTGELFF.